Below are 10 T cell receptor beta chains sequenced from a single sample in a study of T cell repertoires in aging, cancer and after chemotherapy. Peripheral blood genomic DNA, not sorted cells or RNA, was the template. TRB rearrangements spanning V, D and J were amplified using mixed TRB-A/B primers. TCRdb independently ran MiXCR on the multiplex PCR reads; one entry per CDR3 protein. The sample has roughly 4,200 distinct CDR3 sequences; about 30% are singletons. What was sequenced was blood. These receptor sequences come from a human donor with a blood cancer.

In this sample, this clonotype is medium-sized. CDR3 residues: CSVEFREGVDTQYF. The CDR3 DNA reads as TGCAGCGTTGAGTTCCGGGAGGGAGTAGATACGCAGTATTTT. This chain connects TRBV29-1 to TRBJ2-3; 8 bases are a match to TRBD2. CDR3 length: 14 residues. CDR1 and CDR2 (germline): SQVTM, ANQGSEA. Losses at the gene ends were 3 bases for V and 5 bases for J; bases not matched to a gene: 7.

The gene calls are TRBV6-5 and TRBJ1-1; D ambiguous. The CDR3 is 13 amino acids. V lost 2 bases and J 4 bases, leaving 8 bases between the germline ends. Germline V gene data show CDR1 as MNHEY and CDR2 as SVGAGI. The CDR3 protein is CASSYASVTEAFF. The DNA of the CDR3 is TGTGCCAGCAGTTACGCCAGTGTCACTGAAGCTTTCTTT.

Worth noting for this clonotype: A clone one base away is much larger, so this may be a read error. The chain's CDR3 is CASRDGLYNEKFF. The DNA of the CDR3 is TGTGCCAGCAGGGACGGGCTTTACAATGAGAAGTTCTTC. The genes are TRBV6-5 and TRBJ2-1; D uncertain. Germline lookup yields CDR1 MNHEY and CDR2 SVGAGI. This CDR3 comprises 13 residues.

The V gene is TRBV6-1, the J gene TRBJ2-2; a possible D gene is TRBD2 (6 bases). Germline V gene lookup returns CDR1 MNHNS and CDR2 SASEGT. The CDR3 consists of 16 residues. Trimming removed 2 bases from V and 3 bases from J, with 13 bases in between. The CDR3 DNA reads TGTGCCAGCAGTGAATGGGTAGCGGCATACACCGGGGAGCTGTTTTTT. Protein sequence: CASSEWVAAYTGELFF.

The V and J genes are TRBV28 and TRBJ1-1, with D tentatively TRBD1 (6 bases). CDR3 length: 14 amino acids. Germline CDR1 and CDR2: MDHEN and SYDVKM. Trimming stripped 5 bases from V and 4 bases from J, with 14 bases between. The CDR3 loop is CASSRGGPGTEAFF. The CDR3 DNA sequence: TGTGCCAGCAGTAGGGGGGGACCGGGCACTGAAGCTTTCTTT. Drawing the rest from reference TRBV28 and TRBJ1-1, the complete variable domain is DVKVTQSSRYLVKRTGEKVFLECVQDMDHENMFWYRQDPGLGLRLIYFSYDVKMKEKGDIPEGYSVSREKKERFSLILESASTNQTSMYLCASSRGGPGTEAFFGQGTRLTVV.

This clonotype ranks as large. The gene calls are TRBV19 and TRBJ1-5; no clear D. V gave up 3 bases and J gave up 8 bases, with 8 bases separating them. Germline V CDR1 and CDR2: LNHDA, SQIVND (reference sequence). There are 12 residues in the CDR3. CDR3 amino acids: CASSMGWEPQHF. The CDR3 coding sequence is TGTGCCAGTAGTATGGGTTGGGAGCCCCAGCATTTT.

CDR3 region: CASSEPLVMETQYF. The CDR3, as DNA: TGTGCCAGCAGTGAACCACTAGTGATGGAGACCCAGTACTTC. J is TRBJ2-5 and V is TRBV6-1; the D gene is possibly TRBD2 (5 bases). Looked up from germline, CDR1 is MNHNS and CDR2 is SASEGT. Between the trimmed V and J ends, which lost 2 bases and 5 bases, there was a span of 12 bases. CDR3 length equals 14 residues.

This clonotype has just a few counts. The V and J genes are TRBV24-1 and TRBJ2-1; 10 bases match TRBD2. In germline, CDR1 is KGHDR, CDR2 SFDVKD. CDR3 length: 20 residues. V was pared by 6 bases and J by 0 bases, with 16 bases of the junction left unmatched. The CDR3 is CATSTVGLGASGSSYNEQFF. CDR3 DNA sequence: TGTGCCACCAGTACAGTTGGTCTTGGGGCTAGCGGGAGCTCCTACAATGAGCAGTTCTTC.

By frequency in the sample, this clonotype is medium-sized (0.01 to 0.1%). The CDR3 DNA sequence: TGTGCCAGCAGTTACTCACTAGCGGGAGCAAATACGCAGTATTTT. Amino acids: CASSYSLAGANTQYF. This chain uses TRBV6-5 with TRBJ2-3; 11 bases align to TRBD2. The CDR3 has 15 residues. Germline V gene lookup returns CDR1 MNHEY and CDR2 SVGAGI. Trimming at V came to 0 bases and at J to 7 bases, leaving 3 bases not matched to a gene.

The chain combines TRBV6-1 with TRBJ2-4; 8 bases map to TRBD2. The CDR3 is made up of 13 amino acids. CDR1 and CDR2 (germline): MNHNS, SASEGT. The ends lost 8 bases at V and 7 bases at J; junction bases unmatched: 7. The CDR3 protein is CASEESGGNIQYF. The CDR3 DNA follows: TGTGCCAGCGAGGAATCGGGAGGGAACATTCAGTACTTC.